This T cell receptor (beta chain) derives from a study of blood T cell repertoires in COVID-19. Clones were read by immunoSEQ multiplex PCR, and TCRdb kept only the in-frame ones, dropping some. Of about 110,000 clones listed, about 79% were seen once; the top ten hold roughly 7.7%. Germline V gene data show CDR1 as ENHRY and CDR2 as SYGVKD. Trimming took off 0 bases at V and 14 bases at J, with 13 bases between the two ends. The CDR3 contains 12 residues. The gene calls are TRBV10-3 and TRBJ1-2; no clear D. Sequenced input: peripheral blood. This receptor was obtained from an elderly woman with active or convalescent COVID-19. The CDR3 sequence: CAISESLEGATF. The CDR3 DNA sequence: TGTGCCATCAGTGAGTCTCTAGAGGGAGCGACCTTC.